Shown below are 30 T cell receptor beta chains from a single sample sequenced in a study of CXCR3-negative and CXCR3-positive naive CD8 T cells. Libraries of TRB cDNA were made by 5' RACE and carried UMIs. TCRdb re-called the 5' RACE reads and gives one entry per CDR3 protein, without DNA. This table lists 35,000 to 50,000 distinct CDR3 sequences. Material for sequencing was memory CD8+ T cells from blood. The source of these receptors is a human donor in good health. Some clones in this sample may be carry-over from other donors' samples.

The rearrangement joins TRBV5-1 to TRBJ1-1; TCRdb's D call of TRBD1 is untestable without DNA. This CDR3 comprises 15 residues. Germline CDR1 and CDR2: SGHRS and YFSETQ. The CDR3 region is CASSTWGQGVTEAFF.

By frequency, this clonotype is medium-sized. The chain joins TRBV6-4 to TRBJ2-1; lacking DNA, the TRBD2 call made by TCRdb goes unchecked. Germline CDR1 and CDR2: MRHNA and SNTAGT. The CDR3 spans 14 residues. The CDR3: CASSDSAGGDEQFF.

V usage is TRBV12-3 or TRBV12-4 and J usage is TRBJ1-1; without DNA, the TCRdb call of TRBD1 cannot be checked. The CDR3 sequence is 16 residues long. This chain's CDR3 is CASIPKTDRVLGEAFF.

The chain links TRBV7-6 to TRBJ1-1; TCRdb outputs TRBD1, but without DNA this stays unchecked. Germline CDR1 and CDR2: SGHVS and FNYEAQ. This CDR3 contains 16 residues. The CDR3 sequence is CASSLGQGGPGGEAFF.

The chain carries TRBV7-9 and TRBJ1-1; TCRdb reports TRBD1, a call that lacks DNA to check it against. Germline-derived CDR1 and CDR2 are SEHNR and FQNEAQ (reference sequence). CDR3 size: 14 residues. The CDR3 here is CASSYTQDFTEAFF.

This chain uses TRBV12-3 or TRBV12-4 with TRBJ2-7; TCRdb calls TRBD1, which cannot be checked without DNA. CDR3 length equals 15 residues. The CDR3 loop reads CASSLGAGGYYEQYF.

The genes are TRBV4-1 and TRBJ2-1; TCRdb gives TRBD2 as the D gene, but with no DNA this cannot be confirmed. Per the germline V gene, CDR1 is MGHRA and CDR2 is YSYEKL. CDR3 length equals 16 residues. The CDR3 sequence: CASSRRLAGARDEQFF.

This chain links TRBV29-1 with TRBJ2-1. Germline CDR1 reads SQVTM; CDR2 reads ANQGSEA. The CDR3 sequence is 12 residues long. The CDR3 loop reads CSGRVMTREQFF.

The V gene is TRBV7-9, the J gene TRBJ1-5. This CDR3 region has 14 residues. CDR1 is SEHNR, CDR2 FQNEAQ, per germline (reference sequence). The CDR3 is CASSLLDSNQPQHF.

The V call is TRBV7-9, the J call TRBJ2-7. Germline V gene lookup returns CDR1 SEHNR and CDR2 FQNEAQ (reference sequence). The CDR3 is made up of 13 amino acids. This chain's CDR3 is CASSGTATYEQYF.

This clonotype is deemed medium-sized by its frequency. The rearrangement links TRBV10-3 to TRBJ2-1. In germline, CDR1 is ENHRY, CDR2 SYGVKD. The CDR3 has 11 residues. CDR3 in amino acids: CAISESQEQFF.

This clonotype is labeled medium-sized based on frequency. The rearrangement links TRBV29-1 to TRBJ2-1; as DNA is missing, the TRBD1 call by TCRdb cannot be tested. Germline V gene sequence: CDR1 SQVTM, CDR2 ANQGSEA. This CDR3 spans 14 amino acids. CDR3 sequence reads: CSVEGTGESNEQFF.

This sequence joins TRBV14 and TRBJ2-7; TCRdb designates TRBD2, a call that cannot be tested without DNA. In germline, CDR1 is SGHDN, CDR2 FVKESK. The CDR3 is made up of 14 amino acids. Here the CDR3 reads CASSPPEDPIEQYF.

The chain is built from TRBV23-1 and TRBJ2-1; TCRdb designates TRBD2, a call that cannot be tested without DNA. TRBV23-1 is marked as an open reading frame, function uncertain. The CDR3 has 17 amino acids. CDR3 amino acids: CASSLKGGSPPYNEQFF.

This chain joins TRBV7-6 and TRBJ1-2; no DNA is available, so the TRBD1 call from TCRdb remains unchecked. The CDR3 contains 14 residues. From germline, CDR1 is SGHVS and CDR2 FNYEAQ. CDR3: CASSSGTGLLGYTF.

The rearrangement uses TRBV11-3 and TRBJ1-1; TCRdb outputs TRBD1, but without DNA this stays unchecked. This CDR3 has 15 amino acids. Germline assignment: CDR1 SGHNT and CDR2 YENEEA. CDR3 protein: CASSLDGGAGREAFF.

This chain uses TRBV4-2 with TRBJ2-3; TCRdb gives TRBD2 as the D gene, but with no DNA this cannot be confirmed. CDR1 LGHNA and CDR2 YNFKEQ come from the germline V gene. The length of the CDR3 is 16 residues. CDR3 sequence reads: CASSQDPAGGPDTQYF.

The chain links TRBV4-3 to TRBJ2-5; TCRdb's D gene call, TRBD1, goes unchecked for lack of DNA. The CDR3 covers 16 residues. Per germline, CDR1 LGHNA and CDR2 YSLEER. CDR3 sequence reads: CASSQDLGTGAETQYF.

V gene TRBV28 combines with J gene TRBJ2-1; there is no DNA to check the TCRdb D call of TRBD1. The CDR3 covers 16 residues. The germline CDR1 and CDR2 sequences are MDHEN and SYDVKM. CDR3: CASSHRTGGAYNEQFF. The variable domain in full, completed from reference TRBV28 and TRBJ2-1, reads DVKVTQSSRYLVKRTGEKVFLECVQDMDHENMFWYRQDPGLGLRLIYFSYDVKMKEKGDIPEGYSVSREKKERFSLILESASTNQTSMYLCASSHRTGGAYNEQFFGPGTRLTVL.

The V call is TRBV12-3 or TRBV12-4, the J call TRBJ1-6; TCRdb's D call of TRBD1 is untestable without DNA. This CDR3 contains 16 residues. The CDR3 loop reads CASSTRPGTYNSPLHF.

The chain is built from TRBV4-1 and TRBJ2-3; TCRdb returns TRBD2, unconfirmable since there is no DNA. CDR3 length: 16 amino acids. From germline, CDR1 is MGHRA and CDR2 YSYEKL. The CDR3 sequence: CASRMIAGEAWDTQYF.

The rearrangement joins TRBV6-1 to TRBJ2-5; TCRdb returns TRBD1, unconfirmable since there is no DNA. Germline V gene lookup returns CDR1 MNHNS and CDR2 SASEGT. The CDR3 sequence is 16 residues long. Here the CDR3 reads CASKREDRNLQETQYF.

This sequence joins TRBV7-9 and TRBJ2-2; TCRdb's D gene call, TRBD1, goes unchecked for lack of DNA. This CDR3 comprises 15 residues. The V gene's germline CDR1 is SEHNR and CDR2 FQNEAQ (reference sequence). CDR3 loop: CATPRGVSNTGELFF. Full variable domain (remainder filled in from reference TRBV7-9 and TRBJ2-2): DTGVSQNPRHKITKRGQNVTFRCDPISEHNRLYWYRQTLGQGPEFLTYFQNEAQLEKSRLLSDRFSAERPKGSFSTLEIQRTEQGDSAMYLCATPRGVSNTGELFFGEGSRLTVL.

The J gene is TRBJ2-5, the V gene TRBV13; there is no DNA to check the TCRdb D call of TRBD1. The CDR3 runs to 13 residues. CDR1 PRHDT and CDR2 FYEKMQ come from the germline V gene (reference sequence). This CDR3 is CASSTRGVETQYF.

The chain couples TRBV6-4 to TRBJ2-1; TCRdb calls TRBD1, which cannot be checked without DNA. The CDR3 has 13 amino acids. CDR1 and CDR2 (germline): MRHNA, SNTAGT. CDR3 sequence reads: CASSGSGETEQFF.

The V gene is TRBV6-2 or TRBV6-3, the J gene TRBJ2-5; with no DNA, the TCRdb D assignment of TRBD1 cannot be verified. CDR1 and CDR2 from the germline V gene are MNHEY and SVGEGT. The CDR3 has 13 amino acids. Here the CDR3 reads CASSYPGEETQYF.

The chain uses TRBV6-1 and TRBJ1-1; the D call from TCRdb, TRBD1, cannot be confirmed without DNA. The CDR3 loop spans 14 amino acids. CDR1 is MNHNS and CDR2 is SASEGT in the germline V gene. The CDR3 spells CASSYNKQGAEAFF.

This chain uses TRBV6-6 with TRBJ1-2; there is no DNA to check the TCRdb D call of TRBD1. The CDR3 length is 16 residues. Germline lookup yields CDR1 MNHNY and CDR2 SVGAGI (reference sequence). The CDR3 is CASSLTGRGKHYGYTF.

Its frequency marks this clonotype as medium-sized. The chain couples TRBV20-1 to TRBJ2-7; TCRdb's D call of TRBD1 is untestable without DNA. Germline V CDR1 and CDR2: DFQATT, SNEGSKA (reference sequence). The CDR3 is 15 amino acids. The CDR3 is CSARPPGREVHEQYF.

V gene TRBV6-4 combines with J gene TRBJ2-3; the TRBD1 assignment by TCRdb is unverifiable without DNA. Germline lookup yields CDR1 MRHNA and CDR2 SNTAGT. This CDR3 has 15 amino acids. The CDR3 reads CASSDGGHGTDTQYF.